A single sample is the source of the 29 T cell receptor beta chains below, sequenced in a study of blood T cell repertoires in COVID-19. Method: immunoSEQ multiplex PCR; TCRdb's copy keeps in-frame clones and lacks some. The table has approximately 250,000 clones, roughly 90% seen once. The sample comprised peripheral blood. The receptors here all came from a man aged 30-40 years who had recovered from COVID-19.

Written as DNA, the CDR3 is TGTGCCAGCAGCTTAGGCAGGGTGAGCAATCAGCCCCAGCATTTT. It specifies CASSLGRVSNQPQHF. The V gene is TRBV7-2, the J gene TRBJ1-5; possible D gene TRBD1, 5 bases. V lost 1 base and J lost 1, with 8 bases in between. CDR3 length equals 15 residues. CDR1 is SGHTA and CDR2 is FQGNSA in the germline V gene.

The chain links TRBV5-1 to TRBJ2-5; D gene unclear. CDR1 and CDR2 from the germline V gene are SGHRS and YFSETQ. Trimming removed 0 bases at V and 2 bases at J, with 8 bases between. This CDR3 has 14 residues. The CDR3 protein is CASSLVLDQETQYF. Written as DNA, the CDR3 is TGCGCCAGCAGCTTGGTGTTAGATCAAGAGACCCAGTACTTC. Supplemented by reference TRBV5-1 and TRBJ2-5, the full variable domain reads KAGVTQTPRYLIKTRGQQVTLSCSPISGHRSVSWYQQTPGQGLQFLFEYFSETQRNKGNFPGRFSGRQFSNSRSEMNVSTLELGDSALYLCASSLVLDQETQYFGPGTRLLVL.

The rearrangement uses TRBV11-3 and TRBJ2-5; D not resolved. Trimming pared 5 bases from V and 1 base from J, leaving 8 bases between. Germline V lookup: CDR1 SGHNT, CDR2 YENEEA. The CDR3 has 13 residues. CDR3 protein: CASSRRTQETQYF. The CDR3 nucleotides are TGTGCCAGCAGCAGGAGAACCCAAGAGACCCAGTACTTC.

This clone has a single count. This chain joins TRBV19 and TRBJ2-5; D remains ambiguous. V was cut by 5 bases and J by 1 base, with 17 bases left in between. Germline V gene lookup returns CDR1 LNHDA and CDR2 SQIVND (reference sequence). The CDR3 runs to 16 residues. The CDR3: CASSVDRAVSQETQYF. The CDR3 DNA is TGTGCCAGTAGTGTTGATAGAGCCGTATCCCAAGAGACCCAGTACTTC.

This clone has just a few counts. The CDR3 nucleotides read TGCGCCAGCAGCTTGGGTAACTCCTACGAGCAGTACTTC. Residues: CASSLGNSYEQYF. The rearrangement links TRBV5-1 to TRBJ2-7; D remains ambiguous. Germline CDR1 and CDR2: SGHRS and YFSETQ. The V end was cut by 0 bases, the J end by 0 bases, with 4 bases between. The CDR3 loop spans 13 amino acids.

This sequence joins TRBV6-5 and TRBJ1-2, with D perhaps TRBD1 (6 bases). Trimming removed 0 bases from V and 0 bases from J, with 8 bases in between. This CDR3 comprises 15 residues. Germline assignment: CDR1 MNHEY and CDR2 SVGAGI. The CDR3 reads CASSYSGAANYGYTF. The DNA of the CDR3 is TGTGCCAGCAGTTACTCGGGGGCAGCTAACTATGGCTACACCTTC.

The gene calls are TRBV25-1 and TRBJ1-2; TRBD1 is a possible D gene (5 bases). The CDR3 totals 13 residues. V was shortened by 2 bases and J by 7 bases, with 11 bases between the two germline ends. Germline V gives CDR1 MGHDK, CDR2 SYGVNS. This chain's CDR3 is CASSEPGGGGYTF. CDR3 nucleotides: TGTGCCAGCAGTGAACCGGGGGGAGGTGGCTACACCTTC.

Only a few counts were recorded for this clone. This chain joins TRBV6-6 and TRBJ2-2; tentatively, D is TRBD2 (6 bases). The germline gives CDR1 MNHNY, CDR2 SVGAGI (reference sequence). This CDR3 is built from 15 residues. The V and J ends lost 3 bases and 6 bases respectively, with 14 bases between them. As DNA, the CDR3 is TGTGCCAGCAGTTATGGGCGGGGAGTATCCGGGGAGCTGTTTTTT. It translates to CASSYGRGVSGELFF.

The chain joins TRBV30 to TRBJ2-6, with D maybe TRBD1 (6 bases). This CDR3 region has 17 residues. V was cut by 0 bases and J by 1 base, with 13 bases left in between. CDR1 is GTSNPN and CDR2 is SVGIG in the germline V gene (reference sequence). The DNA of the CDR3 is TGTGCCTGGAGTGTGGAAGGGGGTTTATCTGGGGCCAACGTCCTGACTTTC. Translation: CAWSVEGGLSGANVLTF.

The CDR3 is CASSLEGGPAGELFF. The CDR3, as DNA: TGTGCCAGCAGCTTGGAGGGGGGGCCGGCCGGGGAGCTGTTTTTT. This chain uses TRBV7-2 with TRBJ2-2; possible D gene TRBD2, 7 bases. The ends were cut back, 3 bases at V and 6 bases at J, with 14 bases in the middle. This CDR3 is built from 15 residues. The V gene's germline CDR1 is SGHTA and CDR2 FQGNSA.

This chain uses TRBV19 with TRBJ2-3, with D possibly being TRBD1 (6 bases). The germline V gene encodes CDR1 LNHDA and CDR2 SQIVND (reference sequence). V lost 3 bases and J 2 bases, leaving 9 bases between the germline ends. The CDR3 runs 14 residues. The CDR3, as DNA: TGTGCCAGTAGTATGGGGGCCGCCACAGATACGCAGTATTTT. This codes for CASSMGAATDTQYF. Filled out from reference TRBV19 and TRBJ2-3, the complete variable domain reads DGGITQSPKYLFRKEGQNVTLSCEQNLNHDAMYWYRQDPGQGLRLIYYSQIVNDFQKGDIAEGYSVSREKKESFPLTVTSAQKNPTAFYLCASSMGAATDTQYFGPGTRLTVL.

This clone occurred a few times. Other DNA sequences from this sample encode an identical CDR3 as well. The chain carries TRBV5-4 and TRBJ2-3, with D possibly TRBD1 on 5 matching bases. V lost 4 bases and J 1 base, leaving 7 bases between the germline ends. Germline V gene sequence: CDR1 SGHNT, CDR2 YYREEE (reference sequence). The CDR3 length is 13 residues. The CDR3 region is CASSLGGTDTQYF. As DNA, the CDR3 is TGTGCCAGCAGCCTAGGGGGCACAGATACGCAGTATTTT.

The chain carries TRBV19 and TRBJ2-5, with D maybe TRBD1 (5 bases). CDR1 is LNHDA and CDR2 is SQIVND in the germline V gene (reference sequence). V lost 8 bases to trimming and J lost 5 bases, with 21 bases between them. The CDR3 loop spans 15 amino acids. CDR3 sequence: CASGHTSLMGETQYF. For the CDR3, the DNA is TGTGCCAGTGGACACACTTCTTTGATGGGGGAGACCCAGTACTTC.

V gene TRBV19 combines with J gene TRBJ1-1, with a tentative D call TRBD1 (5 bases). The CDR3 covers 12 residues. Germline assignment: CDR1 LNHDA and CDR2 SQIVND (reference sequence). V was clipped by 7 bases and J by 4 bases, with 10 bases between them. CDR3 protein: CASIMGGTEAFF. The CDR3 DNA reads as TGTGCCAGTATCATGGGGGGCACTGAAGCTTTCTTT. The complete variable domain, with remaining parts taken from reference TRBV19 and TRBJ1-1, reads DGGITQSPKYLFRKEGQNVTLSCEQNLNHDAMYWYRQDPGQGLRLIYYSQIVNDFQKGDIAEGYSVSREKKESFPLTVTSAQKNPTAFYLCASIMGGTEAFFGQGTRLTVV.

V gene TRBV5-1 combines with J gene TRBJ1-2; TRBD1 aligns across 9 bases. This CDR3 contains 13 residues. Germline V gene sequence: CDR1 SGHRS, CDR2 YFSETQ. The ends lost 2 bases at V and 13 bases at J; junction bases unmatched: 9. CDR3 nucleotides: TGCGCCAGCAGCTTACGGACAGGGGATAGGAGCACCTTC. Translating gives CASSLRTGDRSTF.

This chain connects TRBV6-5 to TRBJ1-2; D gene uncertain. Deletions cut 2 bases from V and 4 bases from J, with 11 bases between. Germline loops: CDR1 MNHEY, CDR2 SVGAGI. The CDR3 sequence is 14 residues long. In DNA form, the CDR3 reads TGTGCCAGCAGTTACCACCCAGAAAGCTATGGCTACACCTTC. This sequence encodes CASSYHPESYGYTF.

The V call is TRBV5-8, the J call TRBJ2-5, with 10 bases identical to TRBD2. The CDR3 consists of 18 residues. V lost 6 bases and J lost 4; bases outside the gene matches: 18. Germline lookup yields CDR1 SGHTS and CDR2 YDEGEE. For the CDR3, the DNA is TGTGCCAGCACCCGGCTATCCCAAAGCGGGGGGGGTGGAGAGACCCAGTACTTC. Translating gives CASTRLSQSGGGGETQYF.

The CDR3 is CASSQGASGGPSTDTQYF. Written as DNA, the CDR3 is TGCGCCAGCAGCCAGGGAGCTAGCGGGGGGCCTAGCACAGATACGCAGTATTTT. V and J are TRBV4-1 and TRBJ2-3; 11 bases map to TRBD2. Trimming cost V 3 bases and J 0 bases; bases outside gene matches: 8. The CDR3 runs 18 residues. CDR1 is MGHRA and CDR2 is YSYEKL in the germline V gene.

This chain joins TRBV6-5 and TRBJ1-5, with D perhaps matching TRBD1 (6 bases). The V end was cut by 4 bases, the J end by 4 bases, with 11 bases between. CDR3 length: 14 residues. Germline V gene sequence: CDR1 MNHEY, CDR2 SVGAGI. The CDR3 DNA follows: TGTGCCAGCAGTTCTGACAGGATGAATCAGCCCCAGCATTTT. Protein: CASSSDRMNQPQHF.

This sequence joins TRBV3-1 (or the pseudogene TRBV3-2) and TRBJ2-5; 9 nucleotides line up with TRBD2. Germline values: CDR1 LGHDT, CDR2 YNNKEL (reference sequence). The V segment lost 6 bases and the J segment 3 bases; nucleotides outside the gene matches: 2. This CDR3 is 13 amino acids long. The DNA for the CDR3 is TGTGCCAGCAGGCGGGGGGGTGAAGAGACCCAGTACTTC. Its protein product is CASRRGGEETQYF.

This rearrangement joins TRBV5-4 to TRBJ1-2, with TRBD1 as a possible D gene (6 bases). Deletions cut 0 bases from V and 7 bases from J, with 19 bases between. The CDR3 sequence is 16 residues long. Germline V gene lookup returns CDR1 SGHNT and CDR2 YYREEE (reference sequence). This CDR3 is CASSLVPGLGGGGYTF. CDR3 DNA: TGTGCCAGCAGCTTGGTCCCTGGACTAGGGGGTGGTGGCTACACCTTC.

This chain links TRBV4-1 with TRBJ2-2, with unresolved D. The germline V gene has CDR1 MGHRA and CDR2 YSYEKL. The CDR3 consists of 16 residues. The V end lost 2 bases, the J end lost 5 bases, and 15 bases lay between the germline ends. The CDR3 is CASSQIHPPPTGELFF. CDR3 coding DNA: TGCGCCAGCAGCCAAATACACCCTCCTCCTACCGGGGAGCTGTTTTTT.

The genes are TRBV9 and TRBJ1-3; D remains ambiguous. Germline values: CDR1 SGDLS, CDR2 YYNGEE. The CDR3 is 12 residues long. The V gene lost 3 bases and the J gene lost 4 bases, with 5 bases spanning the gap. DNA of the CDR3: TGTGCCAGCAGCGCCCAGGGAAACACCATATATTTT. Its translation: CASSAQGNTIYF.

The V and J genes are TRBV6-1 and TRBJ1-2; TRBD1 matches 8 bases. V was pared by 3 bases and J by 8 bases, with 8 bases of the junction left unmatched. Germline V gene data show CDR1 as MNHNS and CDR2 as SASEGT. The CDR3 consists of 14 residues. The CDR3 sequence is CASSDLQGVGGYTF. As DNA, the CDR3 is TGTGCCAGCAGTGACCTACAGGGGGTGGGCGGCTACACCTTC.

V is TRBV5-6 and J is TRBJ1-3, with 7 bases identical to TRBD1. The CDR3 sequence is 17 residues long. Per the germline V gene, CDR1 is SGHDT and CDR2 is YYEEEE. Unmatched junction bases numbered 10, after V lost 4 bases and J lost 0 bases. In DNA form, the CDR3 reads TGTGCCAGCAGCCCCTTAGGGGGCAGCGGCTCTGGAAACACCATATATTTT. Protein sequence: CASSPLGGSGSGNTIYF.

This clone appeared a single time. The chain uses TRBV5-4 and TRBJ2-7, with 7 bases that match TRBD1. Losses at the gene ends were 0 bases for V and 2 bases for J; bases not matched to a gene: 5. This CDR3 has 15 amino acids. Germline V gene data show CDR1 as SGHNT and CDR2 as YYREEE (reference sequence). CDR3: CASSLGWDSTYEQYF. CDR3 coding DNA: TGTGCCAGCAGCTTGGGTTGGGACAGCACCTACGAGCAGTACTTC.

The CDR3 DNA follows: TGTGCCAGCAGGCCCGGGACTGACTATGGCTACACCTTC. Translation: CASRPGTDYGYTF. The chain links TRBV6-5 to TRBJ1-2; a weak D match, TRBD1 (5 bases). The germline V gene has CDR1 MNHEY and CDR2 SVGAGI. V was clipped by 6 bases and J by 3 bases, with 11 bases between them. The CDR3 covers 13 residues.

The chain employs TRBV12-3 or TRBV12-4 and TRBJ2-7; 9 bases align to TRBD1. The CDR3 sequence is 13 residues long. CDR3 sequence: CAYQDRGSYEQYF. CDR3 bases: TGTGCATACCAGGACAGGGGTTCCTACGAGCAGTACTTC.

The V call is TRBV14, the J call TRBJ1-4; D remains unclear. From germline, CDR1 is SGHDN and CDR2 FVKESK. There are 12 residues in the CDR3. Trimming took 6 bases from V and 8 from J, leaving 10 bases between them. CDR3: CASRGLGEKLFF. CDR3 coding DNA: TGTGCCAGCAGGGGTTTGGGCGAAAAACTGTTTTTT. The entire variable domain, with the rest obtained from reference TRBV14 and TRBJ1-4, is as follows: EAGVTQFPSHSVIEKGQTVTLRCDPISGHDNLYWYRRVMGKEIKFLLHFVKESKQDESGMPNNRFLAERTGGTYSTLKVQPAELEDSGVYFCASRGLGEKLFFGSGTQLSVL.